The next 24 T cell receptor beta chains were all read from a single sample in a study of long-term antiretroviral therapy in people with HIV. Assay version v3.0 of immunoSEQ was used, and it was run at survey level. This table comes from immunoSEQ multiplex PCR, and its TCRdb copy is limited to in-frame clones, with some not included. The sample lists over 25,000 clones, approximately 94% occurring once. The material sequenced was unsorted PBMCs, taken about 7.2 years after starting antiretroviral therapy. The source is a man aged 45 to 65 with HIV.

This chain links TRBV7-8 with TRBJ2-6; D unclear. Germline assignment: CDR1 SGHVS and CDR2 FQNEAQ. There are 15 residues in the CDR3. Trimming removed 4 bases from V and 4 bases from J, with 11 bases in between. CDR3 in amino acids: CASSSRTAGANVLTF. The CDR3 DNA reads TGTGCCAGCAGCTCCCGTACGGCCGGGGCCAACGTCCTGACTTTC.

The genes are TRBV7-9 and TRBJ2-1; D is perhaps TRBD1 or TRBD2 (5 bases each). V dropped 0 bases and J dropped 0 bases, with 6 bases sitting between them. The germline gives CDR1 SEHNR, CDR2 FQNEAQ (reference sequence). The CDR3 sequence is 15 residues long. The CDR3 loop reads CASSLARGSYNEQFF. DNA for the CDR3: TGTGCCAGCAGCTTAGCGAGGGGCTCCTACAATGAGCAGTTCTTC. Looking up the rest from reference TRBV7-9 and TRBJ2-1 gives the full variable domain: DTGVSQNPRHKITKRGQNVTFRCDPISEHNRLYWYRQTLGQGPEFLTYFQNEAQLEKSRLLSDRFSAERPKGSFSTLEIQRTEQGDSAMYLCASSLARGSYNEQFFGPGTRLTVL.

This clone showed up just a few times. This chain joins TRBV4-2 and TRBJ1-6; 10 nucleotides line up with TRBD1. The germline V gene has CDR1 LGHNA and CDR2 YNFKEQ. Losses at the gene ends were 3 bases for V and 10 bases for J; bases not matched to a gene: 6. The CDR3 totals 15 residues. The CDR3 reads CASSQTTGGNSPLHF. DNA for the CDR3: TGTGCCAGCAGCCAGACGACAGGGGGCAACTCACCCCTCCACTTT.

The chain links TRBV19 to TRBJ2-7; 11 nucleotides align to TRBD2. The CDR3 consists of 16 residues. V gave up 4 bases and J gave up 4 bases; unmatched junction bases: 9. Germline CDR1 is LNHDA and CDR2 is SQIVND (reference sequence). The CDR3 here is CASSTSGGRLGYEQYF. The DNA for the CDR3 is TGTGCCAGTAGTACTAGCGGGGGGCGTCTCGGATACGAGCAGTACTTC.

This chain uses TRBV28 with TRBJ1-6, with 12 bases identical to TRBD1. Germline lookup yields CDR1 MDHEN and CDR2 SYDVKM. The CDR3 is 17 amino acids. V was pared by 3 bases and J by 5 bases, with 5 bases of the junction left unmatched. The CDR3 sequence is CASSLGTGGADNSPLHF. The CDR3 DNA is TGTGCCAGCAGTTTGGGGACAGGGGGCGCCGATAATTCACCCCTCCACTTT.

This chain links TRBV5-6 with TRBJ1-2; D is uncertain. The CDR3 has 14 amino acids. V lost 3 bases and J lost 3, with 12 bases in between. Germline CDR1 reads SGHDT; CDR2 reads YYEEEE. The CDR3 DNA follows: TGTGCCAGCAGCTATCCGGCCCTGGACTATGGCTACACCTTC. Translating gives CASSYPALDYGYTF.

V usage is TRBV9 and J usage is TRBJ2-7; D call uncertain. V lost 1 base, J lost 5 bases, and 13 bases lay in between. Germline V CDR1 and CDR2: SGDLS, YYNGEE. The CDR3 is made up of 14 amino acids. CDR3: CASSVSTRKDEQYF. CDR3 DNA sequence: TGTGCCAGCAGCGTAAGTACAAGGAAGGACGAGCAGTACTTC.

V is TRBV6-5 and J is TRBJ1-1; 9 positions match TRBD1. V was clipped by 6 bases and J by 1 base; unmatched bases: 6. The CDR3 sequence is 15 residues long. Germline CDR1 and CDR2: MNHEY and SVGAGI. For the CDR3, the DNA is TGTGCCAGCAGACGACAGGGGGTGGGGAACACTGAAGCTTTCTTT. This codes for CASRRQGVGNTEAFF.

V is TRBV18 and J is TRBJ1-5; tentatively, D is TRBD1 (6 bases). Trimming cost V 2 bases and J 4 bases, with 9 bases left between them. This CDR3 region has 14 residues. Germline V gene data show CDR1 as KGHSH and CDR2 as LQKENI. In DNA, the CDR3 is TGTGCCAGCTCACCAGGGGGCGGTAATCAGCCCCAGCATTTT. As protein: CASSPGGGNQPQHF.

The rearrangement joins TRBV7-3 to TRBJ2-3; D remains ambiguous. V lost 3 bases and J 5 bases, leaving 9 bases between the germline ends. Germline values: CDR1 SGHTA, CDR2 FQGTGA. The CDR3 has 13 residues. This chain's CDR3 is CASSLDALDTQYF. The CDR3 DNA sequence: TGTGCCAGCAGCTTGGACGCCTTAGATACGCAGTATTTT.

The chain has TRBV5-4 and TRBJ1-1; 8 bases map to TRBD1. The trim removed 3 bases at V and 1 base at J, leaving 11 bases unmatched. This CDR3 is built from 17 residues. Germline CDR1 and CDR2: SGHNT and YYREEE (reference sequence). The CDR3 is CASSSMPGTGANTEAFF. CDR3 nucleotide sequence: TGTGCCAGCAGCTCAATGCCCGGGACAGGAGCGAACACTGAAGCTTTCTTT.

Only a few counts were recorded for this clone. The CDR3 region has the DNA TGTGCCAGCAGGGAGGTGGCGTCAGGCTATGGCTACACCTTC. Translating gives CASREVASGYGYTF. This chain links TRBV2 with TRBJ1-2; D ambiguous. CDR3 length equals 14 residues. Trimming left V 6 bases short and J 4 bases short, with 15 bases between. Germline-derived CDR1 and CDR2 are SNHLY and FYNNEI.

The chain is built from TRBV18 and TRBJ2-2, with D hard to call. This CDR3 region has 17 residues. Germline V gene data show CDR1 as KGHSH and CDR2 as LQKENI. V lost 6 bases, J lost 0 bases, and 17 bases lay in between. The CDR3 reads CASSALQPDANTGELFF. The DNA for the CDR3 is TGTGCCAGCTCGGCTCTACAACCCGACGCGAACACCGGGGAGCTGTTTTTT.

This rearrangement joins TRBV6-5 to TRBJ1-2; tentatively, D is TRBD1 (5 bases). Germline loops: CDR1 MNHEY, CDR2 SVGAGI. The CDR3 is made up of 16 amino acids. Deletions cut 4 bases from V and 7 bases from J, with 22 bases between. This chain's CDR3 is CASSSLGRGSVGGYTF. The CDR3 nucleotides read TGTGCCAGCAGTTCACTGGGGCGGGGGAGCGTAGGTGGCTACACCTTC.

The chain joins TRBV11-3 to TRBJ2-1; D remains ambiguous. In germline, CDR1 is SGHNT, CDR2 YENEEA. V was shortened by 2 bases and J by 10 bases, with 12 bases between the two germline ends. The CDR3 is 13 amino acids. The DNA for the CDR3 is TGTGCCAGCAGCTTAACCTCCTTCGGGGAGCAGTTCTTC. Its protein is CASSLTSFGEQFF.

This chain links TRBV2 with TRBJ2-7; 7 bases match TRBD2. Germline loops: CDR1 SNHLY, CDR2 FYNNEI. The V segment lost 6 bases and the J segment 6 bases; nucleotides outside the gene matches: 2. The CDR3 totals 11 residues. The CDR3 region is CASRSGGEQYF. The CDR3 nucleotides are TGTGCCAGCAGATCGGGGGGCGAGCAGTACTTC.

The chain employs TRBV4-1 and TRBJ2-7; D gene uncertain. Germline V gene data show CDR1 as MGHRA and CDR2 as YSYEKL. V gave up 0 bases and J gave up 3 bases, with 12 bases separating them. CDR3 size: 15 residues. The CDR3 DNA follows: TGCGCCAGCAGCCAAGATAGGACCTTCAACTACGAGCAGTACTTC. It encodes CASSQDRTFNYEQYF.

The gene calls are TRBV4-3 and TRBJ1-1; D remains unclear. The V gene's germline CDR1 is LGHNA and CDR2 YSLEER. This CDR3 is 13 amino acids long. The V gene lost 2 bases and the J gene lost 7 bases, with 11 bases spanning the gap. The CDR3 reads CASSQWPGVEAFF. CDR3 DNA: TGCGCCAGCAGCCAATGGCCGGGCGTTGAAGCTTTCTTT.

This clone was counted once. This rearrangement joins TRBV5-1 to TRBJ1-2; 7 bases are shared with TRBD1. V shed 0 bases, J shed 3 bases, and the junction held 2 bases outside the gene matches. The germline V gene has CDR1 SGHRS and CDR2 YFSETQ. CDR3 length equals 14 residues. CDR3 residues: CASSLEGADYGYTF. The DNA of the CDR3 is TGCGCCAGCAGCTTGGAGGGGGCGGACTATGGCTACACCTTC.

This chain uses TRBV30 with TRBJ2-1, with 7 bases matching TRBD1. After removal of 6 bases from V and 7 bases from J, the junction contained 3 bases not matched to a gene. Germline CDR1 reads GTSNPN; CDR2 reads SVGIG (reference sequence). The CDR3 totals 11 residues. The CDR3 region has the DNA TGTGCCTGTGGGACAGTTAATGAGCAGTTCTTC. It specifies CACGTVNEQFF.

CDR3 sequence (DNA): TGTGCCAGCAGCGAAAGTGACGGATCCTACGAGCAGTACTTC. Translated: CASSESDGSYEQYF. V is TRBV7-6 and J is TRBJ2-7; D gene ambiguous. CDR3 length equals 14 residues. Per germline, CDR1 SGHVS and CDR2 FNYEAQ. The V end was cut by 5 bases, the J end by 1 base, with 12 bases between.

The chain uses TRBV7-3 and TRBJ1-1; D unclear. V lost 5 bases to trimming and J lost 2 bases, with 9 bases between them. The CDR3 contains 13 residues. Germline loops: CDR1 SGHTA, CDR2 FQGTGA. As DNA, the CDR3 is TGTGCCAGCAGCGTGAACCTAAACACTGAAGCTTTCTTT. Translation gives CASSVNLNTEAFF.

The V and J genes are TRBV12-5 and TRBJ2-4; 10 bases match TRBD2. The CDR3 length is 13 residues. V lost 10 bases to trimming and J lost 6 bases; unmatched junction nucleotides: 6. Germline V lookup: CDR1 LGHNT, CDR2 FRNRAP. CDR3 protein: CATELAGLNIQYF. DNA for the CDR3: TGTGCTACCGAACTAGCGGGATTAAACATTCAGTACTTC.

The V call is TRBV12-5, the J call TRBJ2-3, with 12 bases that match TRBD2. Per the germline V gene, CDR1 is LGHNT and CDR2 is FRNRAP. Germline trimming cut 6 bases from V and 5 bases from J; bases unmatched to any gene: 12. This CDR3 spans 17 amino acids. CDR3 residues: CASGPPLAGGPGDTQYF. The CDR3, as DNA: TGTGCTAGTGGGCCTCCTCTAGCGGGGGGGCCGGGAGATACGCAGTATTTT.